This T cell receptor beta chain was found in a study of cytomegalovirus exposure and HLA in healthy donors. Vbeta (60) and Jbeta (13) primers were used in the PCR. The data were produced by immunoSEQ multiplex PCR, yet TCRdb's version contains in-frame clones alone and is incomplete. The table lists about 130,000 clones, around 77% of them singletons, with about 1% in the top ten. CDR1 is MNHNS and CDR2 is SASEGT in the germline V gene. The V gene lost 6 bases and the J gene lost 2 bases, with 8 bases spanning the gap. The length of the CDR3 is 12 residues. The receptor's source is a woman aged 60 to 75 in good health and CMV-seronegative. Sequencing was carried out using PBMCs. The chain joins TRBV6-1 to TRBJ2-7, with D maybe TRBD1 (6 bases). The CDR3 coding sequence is TGTGCCAGCAGCCAGGGGCCCTACGAGCAGTACTTC. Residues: CASSQGPYEQYF.